This T cell receptor (beta chain) was identified during a study of blood T cell repertoires in COVID-19. CDR1 is SGHNT and CDR2 is YYREEE in the germline V gene (reference sequence). Trimming removed 0 bases from V and 5 bases from J, with 11 bases in between. This CDR3 comprises 15 residues. The data were produced by immunoSEQ multiplex PCR, yet TCRdb's version contains in-frame clones alone and is incomplete. Of 150,000 to 200,000 clones listed, roughly 80% are singletons. The sequenced sample was peripheral blood. This rearrangement joins TRBV5-4 to TRBJ2-2, with a tentative D call TRBD1 (5 bases). The source of this sequence is a woman in her seventies with COVID-19, enrolled during active disease. The CDR3 nucleotides read TGTGCCAGCAGCTTGGAGGGGCCGAGGACCGGGGAGCTGTTTTTT. This codes for CASSLEGPRTGELFF. Filled out from reference TRBV5-4 and TRBJ2-2, the complete variable domain reads ETGVTQSPTHLIKTRGQQVTLRCSSQSGHNTVSWYQQALGQGPQFIFQYYREEENGRGNFPPRFSGLQFPNYSSELNVNALELDDSALYLCASSLEGPRTGELFFGEGSRLTVL.